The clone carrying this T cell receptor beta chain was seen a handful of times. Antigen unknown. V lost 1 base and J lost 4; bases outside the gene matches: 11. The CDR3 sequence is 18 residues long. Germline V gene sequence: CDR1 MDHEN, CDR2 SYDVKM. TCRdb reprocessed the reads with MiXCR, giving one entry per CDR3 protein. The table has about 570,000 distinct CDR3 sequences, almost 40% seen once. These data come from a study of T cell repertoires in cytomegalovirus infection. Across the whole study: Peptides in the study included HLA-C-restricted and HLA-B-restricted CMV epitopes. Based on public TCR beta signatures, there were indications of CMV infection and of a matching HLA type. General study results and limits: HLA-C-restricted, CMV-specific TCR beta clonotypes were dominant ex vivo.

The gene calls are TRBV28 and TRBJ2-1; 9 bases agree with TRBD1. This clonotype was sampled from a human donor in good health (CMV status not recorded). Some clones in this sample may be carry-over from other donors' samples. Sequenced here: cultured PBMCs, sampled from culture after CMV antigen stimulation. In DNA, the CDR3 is TGTGCCAGCAGTTTATTTAAGGGACAGGGACAAATATACAATGAGCAGTTCTTC. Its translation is CASSLFKGQGQIYNEQFF. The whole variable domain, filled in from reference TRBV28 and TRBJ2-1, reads DVKVTQSSRYLVKRTGEKVFLECVQDMDHENMFWYRQDPGLGLRLIYFSYDVKMKEKGDIPEGYSVSREKKERFSLILESASTNQTSMYLCASSLFKGQGQIYNEQFFGPGTRLTVL.